Listed below are T cell receptor beta chains from one sample, sequenced in a study of control samples from healthy donors and cancer patients. The method was immunoSEQ multiplex PCR; TCRdb's version includes in-frame clones alone and lacks a portion of them. The data hold tens of thousands of clones, with approximately 95% observed a single time. The sample was blood. The receptors here all came from a man aged 25-45 years in good health. Each CDR3 is given with its conserved first and last residue. Fields, in order: CDR3 DNA, CDR3 protein, J gene, D gene, V gene. A D gene is named only where the DNA matches it firmly.

TGTGCCAGCAGTCCTGGAGCGGGGGGGACAGATACGCAGTATTTT	CASSPGAGGTDTQYF	TRBJ2-3	TRBD2	TRBV7-3
TGTGCCAGCAGTCTCCAGGGGGGCGTCGGTCAGCCCCAGCATTTT	CASSLQGGVGQPQHF	TRBJ1-5	TRBD1	TRBV27
TGTGCCACCAGCAGAGTGGGGGGAGACTACGAGCAGTACTTC	CATSRVGGDYEQYF	TRBJ2-7	.	TRBV15
TGTGCCAGCAGCTTGGTTGGTCAAGCAGCCGGGGAGCTGTTTTTT	CASSLVGQAAGELFF	TRBJ2-2	.	TRBV5-6
TGTGCCAGCAGTGAAGGGATAGGGCAGGGTAGCAATCAGCCCCAGCATTTT	CASSEGIGQGSNQPQHF	TRBJ1-5	.	TRBV6-1
TGTGCCAGCAGCAAACCGGGGACTAGCGCGCACACCGGGGAGCTGTTTTTT	CASSKPGTSAHTGELFF	TRBJ2-2	.	TRBV21-1
TGTGCCAGCAGTCTGGGACAGGGGAACTATGGCTACACCTTC	CASSLGQGNYGYTF	TRBJ1-2	TRBD1	TRBV27
TGTGCCAGCAGTTCCCGGACTAGTTCATACGAGCAGTACTTC	CASSSRTSSYEQYF	TRBJ2-7	TRBD2	TRBV6-6
TGCGCCAGCAGTCAATCGCTGTGCAGGGGGGATATGAACACTGAAGCTTTCTTT	CASSQSLCRGDMNTEAFF	TRBJ1-1	TRBD1	TRBV23-1
TGCGCCAGCAGCTTGGTATCAGGGGGCAGCGAGCAGTACTTC	CASSLVSGGSEQYF	TRBJ2-7	TRBD1	TRBV5-1
TGTGCCACAAGGACAGGGGGGAACACTGAAGCTTTCTTT	CATRTGGNTEAFF	TRBJ1-1	TRBD1	TRBV24-1
TGTGCCAGCAGCTTAGAGGGACCGTATGGCTACACCTTC	CASSLEGPYGYTF	TRBJ1-2	.	TRBV11-2
TGTGCCACCAGCAGAGTAGGACAGGGGACGGATGAGCAGTTCTTC	CATSRVGQGTDEQFF	TRBJ2-1	TRBD1	TRBV15
TGTGCCAGCAGCGCCGGGGGGCCTGCGGGAGGTCGGACCGGTGAGCAGTTCTTC	CASSAGGPAGGRTGEQFF	TRBJ2-1	TRBD2	TRBV9
TGTGCCAGTAGTATGGCGGGGGCCGGGGAAAAACTGTTTTTT	CASSMAGAGEKLFF	TRBJ1-4	.	TRBV19
TGTGCCAGCAGCTTGGTTCGTGCAGGGTTGAACTATGGCTACACCTTC	CASSLVRAGLNYGYTF	TRBJ1-2	.	TRBV5-4
TGTGCCAGCAGTGAATCGGGTCCATACTATGGCTACACCTTC	CASSESGPYYGYTF	TRBJ1-2	.	TRBV6-1
TGTGCCAGCACTACGGGACAATCGGAGGGCTACACCTTC	CASTTGQSEGYTF	TRBJ1-2	.	TRBV28
TGTGCCTGGAGTAACCTTAGAGCTAACTATGGCTACACCTTC	CAWSNLRANYGYTF	TRBJ1-2	.	TRBV30